This T cell receptor beta chain comes out of a study of blood T cell repertoires in COVID-19. In the study overall: Specimens from acute and convalescent COVID-19 originated in the United States, Italy and Spain. Sources were T cells, B-cell-depleted T cells, or PBMCs; the material itself was cDNA or gDNA.

Under the authors' procedure: How many nucleated cells were present was estimated from reference gene primer amplification. The data were produced by immunoSEQ multiplex PCR, yet TCRdb's version contains in-frame clones alone and is incomplete. V, J and clone size derive from that table, while D and trimming were established from the DNA sequence. The data contain about 64,000 clones, 88% of them singletons. This CDR3 comprises 15 residues. Trimming cost V 5 bases and J 4 bases; bases outside gene matches: 2. CDR1 SGHTA and CDR2 FQGNSA come from the germline V gene. Patients at the Seattle site were enrolled during active infection and followed longitudinally.

The receptor comes from a woman aged 55-70 years with COVID-19, enrolled during active disease. J is TRBJ2-1 and V is TRBV7-2; 13 nucleotides align to TRBD2. The sample was peripheral blood. The CDR3 nucleotides read TGTGCCAGCAGCAGGGGACTAGCGGGGTACAATGAGCAGTTCTTC. Its translation is CASSRGLAGYNEQFF.